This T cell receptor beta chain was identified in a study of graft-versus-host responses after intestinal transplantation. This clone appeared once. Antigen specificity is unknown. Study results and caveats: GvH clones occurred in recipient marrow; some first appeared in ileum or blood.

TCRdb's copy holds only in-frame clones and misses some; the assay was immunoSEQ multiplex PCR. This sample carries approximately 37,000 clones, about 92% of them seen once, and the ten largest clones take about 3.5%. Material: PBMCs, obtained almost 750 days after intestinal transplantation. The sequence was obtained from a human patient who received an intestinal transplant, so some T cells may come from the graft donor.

This chain's CDR3 is CASSSTRWTGASYEQYF. The CDR3 DNA reads TGTGCCAGCAGTTCTACTAGGTGGACAGGGGCCTCCTACGAGCAGTACTTC. The chain couples TRBV2 to TRBJ2-7, with 9 positions matching TRBD1. J was trimmed by 0 bases and V by 5 bases; bases with no gene match: 11. CDR1 is SNHLY, CDR2 FYNNEI, per germline. This CDR3 is 17 amino acids long.